The 6 T cell receptor beta chains reported below all come from one sample, sequenced in a study of spatial heterogeneity in lung cancer. The time point here: sample taken at primary tumor resection. TCRdb independently ran MiXCR on the 5' RACE reads; one entry per CDR3 protein. The sample has 10,000 to 15,000 distinct CDR3 sequences; approximately 4% are singletons. The source material was PBMCs, sampled at surgery. These receptors were obtained from a male donor with early-stage non-small cell lung cancer.

This clonotype was recorded many times. The chain recombines TRBV7-2 with TRBJ2-3; D is unclear. The length of the CDR3 is 16 residues. The V gene's germline CDR1 is SGHTA and CDR2 FQGNSA. Trimming pared 5 bases from V and 0 bases from J, leaving 15 bases between. This chain's CDR3 is CASSPSWASSTDTQYF. CDR3 sequence (DNA): TGTGCCAGCAGCCCCTCGTGGGCTTCTAGCACAGATACGCAGTATTTT. The full variable domain, rest sourced from reference TRBV7-2 and TRBJ2-3, is GAGVSQSPSNKVTEKGKDVELRCDPISGHTALYWYRQSLGQGLEFLIYFQGNSAPDKSGLPSDRFSAERTGGSVSTLTIQRTQQEDSAVYLCASSPSWASSTDTQYFGPGTRLTVL.

In this sample, this clonotype turned up many times. DNA of the CDR3: TGTGCCAGCAGCTTGGGGCGGGGCTACGACTATGGCTACACCTTC. It yields the protein CASSLGRGYDYGYTF. This chain uses TRBV11-2 with TRBJ1-2; tentative D call: TRBD1 (5 bases). V was pared by 3 bases and J by 3 bases, with 14 bases between. The CDR3 loop spans 15 amino acids. CDR1 is SGHAT, CDR2 FQNNGV, per germline.

This clonotype was found many times. The V gene is TRBV5-6, the J gene TRBJ1-2; D not certain. V dropped 0 bases and J dropped 6 bases, with 9 bases sitting between them. This CDR3 spans 13 amino acids. CDR1 SGHDT and CDR2 YYEEEE come from the germline V gene. CDR3 residues: CASSLAGKDGYTF. CDR3 coding DNA: TGTGCCAGCAGCTTGGCTGGGAAGGATGGCTACACCTTC.

This clonotype came up a few times. Just one base apart from a much larger clone, this may be a read error. This chain links TRBV5-1 with TRBJ1-1, with a possible D match to TRBD1 (6 bases). The CDR3 runs 13 residues. Germline loops: CDR1 SGHRS, CDR2 YFSETQ. Trimming took off 3 bases at V and 1 base at J, with 7 bases between the two ends. The DNA for the CDR3 is TGCGCCAGCAGCTCACAGGGGAACACTGAAGCTTTCTTT. Residues: CASSSQGNTEAFF.

This clonotype was recorded at least ten times. The rearrangement joins TRBV15 to TRBJ2-7, with 12 bases lining up with TRBD2. Germline V gene sequence: CDR1 LNHNV, CDR2 YYDKDF (reference sequence). Losses at the gene ends were 0 bases for V and 6 bases for J; bases not matched to a gene: 3. The CDR3 totals 15 residues. In DNA form, the CDR3 reads TGTGCCACCAGCAGAGAGACTAGCGGGAGCCGCGAGCAGTACTTC. Its translation is CATSRETSGSREQYF.

This clonotype was seen at least ten times. CDR3: CASSDSRGGADTGELFF. Here the CDR3 DNA reads TGTGCCAGCAGTGACTCGAGAGGGGGCGCGGACACCGGGGAGCTGTTTTTT. The chain joins TRBV6-4 to TRBJ2-2; TRBD1 agrees at 7 bases. Trimming cost V 0 bases and J 3 bases; bases outside gene matches: 7. The CDR3 has 17 residues. Germline loops: CDR1 MRHNA, CDR2 SNTAGT.